The rows below give T cell receptor beta chains drawn from one sample of a study of OX40 agonist ivuxolimab in advanced cancers. Sequenced by immunoSEQ multiplex PCR; TCRdb stores in-frame clones only, minus some. This repertoire shows about 25,000 clones, roughly 85% found once; its top ten account for approximately 42%. The material was CD4+ or CD8+ T cells sorted from blood, obtained in a trial of the OX40 agonist ivuxolimab. These receptor sequences come from an adult with an advanced solid tumor such as melanoma, head and neck, liver or kidney cancer. The conserved cysteine and the conserved F or W are not part of the CDR3 here.

j_gene: TRBJ2-1
v_gene: TRBV27
CDR3aa: ASSLRGWRGGSYNEQF

j_gene: TRBJ2-2
v_gene: TRBV28
CDR3aa: ASSLRAEWGTGELF

j_gene: TRBJ1-6
v_gene: TRBV30
CDR3aa: AWSLDRSSYNSPLH

j_gene: TRBJ2-4
v_gene: TRBV5-1
CDR3aa: ASRGAGSKNIQY

j_gene: TRBJ2-7
v_gene: TRBV2
CDR3aa: ASSESGASYEQY

j_gene: TRBJ2-5
v_gene: TRBV7-9
CDR3aa: ASRSGQGGVETQY

j_gene: TRBJ2-4
v_gene: TRBV29-1
CDR3aa: SAETPGTGTNIQY

j_gene: TRBJ1-2
v_gene: TRBV2
CDR3aa: ASSDSRDRVLYGYT

j_gene: TRBJ2-7
v_gene: TRBV2
CDR3aa: ASSDGTRLHEQY

j_gene: TRBJ1-1
v_gene: TRBV28
CDR3aa: ASSLEGSTEAF

j_gene: TRBJ1-6
v_gene: TRBV29-1
CDR3aa: SFAGQGLYNSPLH

j_gene: TRBJ1-1
v_gene: TRBV18
CDR3aa: ASSPPGHTEAF

j_gene: TRBJ2-7
v_gene: TRBV28
CDR3aa: ASSPPGQGDEQY

j_gene: TRBJ1-5
v_gene: TRBV14
CDR3aa: ASSQDRRARGSNQPQH

j_gene: TRBJ2-3
v_gene: TRBV5-4
CDR3aa: ASSLGTDGTDTQY

j_gene: TRBJ2-1
v_gene: TRBV19
CDR3aa: ASSPFKSSYNEQF

j_gene: TRBJ2-2
v_gene: TRBV27
CDR3aa: ASSFAGDPFGLAGELF

j_gene: TRBJ2-3
v_gene: TRBV2
CDR3aa: ASSPWNSGISSTDTQY

j_gene: TRBJ2-3
v_gene: TRBV7-8
CDR3aa: ASTITAPSADTQY

j_gene: TRBJ1-2
v_gene: TRBV18
CDR3aa: ASSPLDSGADGYT

j_gene: TRBJ1-2
v_gene: TRBV6-5
CDR3aa: ASSYSGDYGYT

j_gene: TRBJ2-4
v_gene: TRBV15
CDR3aa: ATSSGQGAVAKNIQY

j_gene: TRBJ2-3
v_gene: TRBV6-1
CDR3aa: ASSGVTALTDTQY

j_gene: TRBJ2-1
v_gene: TRBV5-4
CDR3aa: ASSVRDLAYNEQF

j_gene: TRBJ1-6
v_gene: TRBV6-5
CDR3aa: ASSPLGPDSPLH

j_gene: TRBJ1-1
v_gene: TRBV2
CDR3aa: ASSRNTAPNTEAF

j_gene: TRBJ2-7
v_gene: TRBV9
CDR3aa: ASSVSGGLEAYEQY

j_gene: TRBJ2-1
v_gene: TRBV4-2
CDR3aa: ASSQFHGDEQF

j_gene: TRBJ1-6
v_gene: TRBV6-5
CDR3aa: ASSYAGLGTPLH

j_gene: TRBJ2-7
v_gene: TRBV27
CDR3aa: ASSPTPRSYEQY

j_gene: TRBJ1-4
v_gene: TRBV7-6
CDR3aa: ASSGDALNEKLF

j_gene: TRBJ1-2
v_gene: TRBV5-1
CDR3aa: ASSLRSNYGYT

j_gene: TRBJ2-3
v_gene: TRBV10-3
CDR3aa: AISSTELAETDTQY

j_gene: TRBJ2-7
v_gene: TRBV2
CDR3aa: ASSPGTGVTYEQY

j_gene: TRBJ1-2
v_gene: TRBV19
CDR3aa: ASTGTGEIYGYT

j_gene: TRBJ2-1
v_gene: TRBV29-1
CDR3aa: SVELAGGYNEQF

j_gene: TRBJ1-6
v_gene: TRBV25-1
CDR3aa: ASSEWEERSPLH

j_gene: TRBJ2-2
v_gene: TRBV7-8
CDR3aa: AGQAAATGELF

j_gene: TRBJ2-7
v_gene: TRBV7-8
CDR3aa: ASSSFAGQGAYEQY

j_gene: TRBJ2-1
v_gene: TRBV15
CDR3aa: ATSKGSYNEQF

j_gene: TRBJ2-1
v_gene: TRBV19
CDR3aa: ASTSTGGDEQF

j_gene: TRBJ1-6
v_gene: TRBV13
CDR3aa: ASRRSGGSWNSPLH

j_gene: TRBJ2-7
v_gene: TRBV7-6
CDR3aa: ASSLEASGTLVYEQY

j_gene: TRBJ1-1
v_gene: TRBV7-9
CDR3aa: ASSFLFGSEAF

j_gene: TRBJ2-7
v_gene: TRBV4-2
CDR3aa: ASSQDGNGQGSYEQY

j_gene: TRBJ1-5
v_gene: TRBV7-9
CDR3aa: ASSYSPDLSNQPQH

j_gene: TRBJ1-5
v_gene: TRBV2
CDR3aa: ASSETERGQPQH

j_gene: TRBJ1-2
v_gene: TRBV6-6
CDR3aa: ASSYSDGQGGVGYT

j_gene: TRBJ2-3
v_gene: TRBV7-2
CDR3aa: ASSLARGVEDTQY

j_gene: TRBJ2-2
v_gene: TRBV30
CDR3aa: AWSVSSGGELF

j_gene: TRBJ1-5
v_gene: TRBV28
CDR3aa: AAARVWGVNQPQH

j_gene: TRBJ2-1
v_gene: TRBV7-9
CDR3aa: ASSIRDSSYNEQF